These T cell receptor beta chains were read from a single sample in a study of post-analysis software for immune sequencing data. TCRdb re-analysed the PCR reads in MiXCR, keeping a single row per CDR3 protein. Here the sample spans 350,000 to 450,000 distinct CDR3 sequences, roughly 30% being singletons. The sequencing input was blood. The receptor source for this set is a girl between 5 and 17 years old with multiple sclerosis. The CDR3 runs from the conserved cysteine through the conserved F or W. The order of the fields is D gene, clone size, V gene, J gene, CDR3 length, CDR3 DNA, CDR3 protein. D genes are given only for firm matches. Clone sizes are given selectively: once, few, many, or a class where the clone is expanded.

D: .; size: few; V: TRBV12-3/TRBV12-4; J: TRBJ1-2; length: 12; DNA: TGTGCCAGCAGCCTGAATGGGGACGGCTACACCTTC; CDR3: CASSLNGDGYTF
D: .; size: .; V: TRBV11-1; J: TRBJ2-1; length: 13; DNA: TGTGCCAGCAGCTTAGCGGATGGCTATGAGCAGTTCTTC; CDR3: CASSLADGYEQFF
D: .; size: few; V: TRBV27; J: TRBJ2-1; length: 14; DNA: TGTGCCAGCAGAACGGGAACTGACTACAATGAGCAGTTCTTC; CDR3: CASRTGTDYNEQFF
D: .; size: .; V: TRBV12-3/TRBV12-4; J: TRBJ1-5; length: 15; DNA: TGTGCCAGCAGTTTGGGCAGGACCTCCAATCAGCCCCAGCATTTT; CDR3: CASSLGRTSNQPQHF
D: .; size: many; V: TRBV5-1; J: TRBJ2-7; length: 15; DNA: TGCGCCAGCAGCTGGGGGCCAGACTCGACCTACGAGCAGTACTTC; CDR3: CASSWGPDSTYEQYF
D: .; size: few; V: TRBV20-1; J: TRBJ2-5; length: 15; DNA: TGCAGTGCTAGAGATCGGGTTCGGGTCGGTGAGACCCAGTACTTC; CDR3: CSARDRVRVGETQYF
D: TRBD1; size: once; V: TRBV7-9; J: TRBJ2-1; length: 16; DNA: TGTGCCAGCAGCTTCATTACAGGGGGCCCCCACAATGAGCAGTTCTTC; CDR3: CASSFITGGPHNEQFF
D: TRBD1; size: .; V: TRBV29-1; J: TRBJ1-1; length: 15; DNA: TGCAGCGTTGAAGTTGAGGCAGGGGGGAACACTGAAGCTTTCTTT; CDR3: CSVEVEAGGNTEAFF
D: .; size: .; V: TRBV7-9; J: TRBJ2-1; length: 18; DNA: TGTGCCAGCAGGGCCTCGAATTTGGACAGACAGACCGCGGAGACCCAGTTCTTC; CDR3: CASRASNLDRQTAETQFF
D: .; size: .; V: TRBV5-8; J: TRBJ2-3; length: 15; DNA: TGTGCCAGCAGCTTATCCCTTACCCCATTGGATACGCAGTATTTT; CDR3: CASSLSLTPLDTQYF
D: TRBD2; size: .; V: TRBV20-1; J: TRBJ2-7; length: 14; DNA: TGCAGTGCCACACTAGCGGGGGCCACTTACGAACAGTACTTC; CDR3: CSATLAGATYEQYF
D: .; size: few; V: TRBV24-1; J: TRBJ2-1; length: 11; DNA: TGTGCCACCAGTCGGGGCAATGAGCAGTTCTTC; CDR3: CATSRGNEQFF
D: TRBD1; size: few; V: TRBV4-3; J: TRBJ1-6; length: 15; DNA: TGCGCCAGCAGCCAACTCACGGGACAGCATTCACCCCTCCACTTT; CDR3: CASSQLTGQHSPLHF
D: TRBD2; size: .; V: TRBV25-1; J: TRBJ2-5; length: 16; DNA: TGTGCCAGCAGTGAGATTGGCGGGAGAATCCAAGAGACCCAGTACTTC; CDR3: CASSEIGGRIQETQYF
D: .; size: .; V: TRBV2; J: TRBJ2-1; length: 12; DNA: TGTGCCAGCAGTGAGGACTGGAATGAGCAGTTCTTC; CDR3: CASSEDWNEQFF
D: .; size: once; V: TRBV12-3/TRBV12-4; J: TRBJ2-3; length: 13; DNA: TGTGCCAGCAGTTATGCTCCCGCAGATACGCAGTATTTT; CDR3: CASSYAPADTQYF
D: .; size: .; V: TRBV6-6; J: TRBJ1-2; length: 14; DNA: TGTGCCAGCAGTACACCGGACAGACACTATGGCTACACCTTC; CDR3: CASSTPDRHYGYTF
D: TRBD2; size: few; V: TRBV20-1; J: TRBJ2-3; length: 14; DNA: TGCAGTGCTAAATCCGTAGCGGGGACAGATACGCAGTATTTT; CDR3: CSAKSVAGTDTQYF
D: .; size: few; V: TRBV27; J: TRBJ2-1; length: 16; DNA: TGTGCCAGCAGTTCGACCTTCCTGATCTCCTACAATGAGCAGTTCTTC; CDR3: CASSSTFLISYNEQFF
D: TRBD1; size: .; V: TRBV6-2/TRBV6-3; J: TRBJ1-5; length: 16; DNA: TGTGTCAGCAGTAAAACAGGGGTAAGGGCTGATCAGCCCCAGCATTTT; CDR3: CVSSKTGVRADQPQHF
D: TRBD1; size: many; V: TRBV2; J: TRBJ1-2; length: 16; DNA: TGTGCCAGCAGTGATTCGCCGGACAGGGTCCTATATGGCTACACCTTC; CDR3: CASSDSPDRVLYGYTF
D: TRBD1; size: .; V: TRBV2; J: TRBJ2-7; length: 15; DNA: TGTGCCAGCAGCTCCCGGGACAGGGGACGGGACGAGCAGTACTTC; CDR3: CASSSRDRGRDEQYF
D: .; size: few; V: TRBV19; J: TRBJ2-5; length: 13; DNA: TGTGCCAGTAGGCCGCGACTCCAAGAGACCCAGTACTTC; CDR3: CASRPRLQETQYF
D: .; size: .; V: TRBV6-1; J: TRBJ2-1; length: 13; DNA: TGTGCCAGCAGCCATACCCAAGACAATGAGCAGTTCTTC; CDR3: CASSHTQDNEQFF
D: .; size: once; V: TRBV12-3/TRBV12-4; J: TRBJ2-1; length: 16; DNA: TGTGCCGGCAGCGATCCCTCAGGGGCCGTCTACAATGAGCAGTTCTTC; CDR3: CAGSDPSGAVYNEQFF
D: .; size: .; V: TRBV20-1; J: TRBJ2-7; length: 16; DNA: TGCAGTGCTAGAGATCGGGAGACAGGTTGGAGCTACGAGCAGTACTTC; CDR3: CSARDRETGWSYEQYF
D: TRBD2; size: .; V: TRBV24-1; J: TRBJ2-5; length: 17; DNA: TGTGCCACCAGTGATTTGCAGAGCGGGGGGGCCGGGGAGACCCAGTACTTC; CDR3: CATSDLQSGGAGETQYF
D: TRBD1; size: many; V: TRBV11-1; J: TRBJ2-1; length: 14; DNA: TGTGCCAGCAGCTTGAGACAGGGGTACAATGAGCAGTTCTTC; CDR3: CASSLRQGYNEQFF
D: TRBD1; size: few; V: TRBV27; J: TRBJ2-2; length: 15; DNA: TGTGCCAGCAGTCGCAGGGGGATGAACACCGGGGAGCTGTTTTTT; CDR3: CASSRRGMNTGELFF
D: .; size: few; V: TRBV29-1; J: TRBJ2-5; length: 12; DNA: TGCAGCGTTGATCTACAGTCTTCAGCCCAGTACTTC; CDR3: CSVDLQSSAQYF
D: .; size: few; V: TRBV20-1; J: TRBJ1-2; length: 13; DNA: TGCAGTGCAGTCGGACAGTCCGGCTATGGCTACACCTTC; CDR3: CSAVGQSGYGYTF
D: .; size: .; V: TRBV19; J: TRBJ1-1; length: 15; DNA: TGTGCCAGTAGTATAGCGAGGATCATGAACACTGAAGCTTTCTTT; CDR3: CASSIARIMNTEAFF
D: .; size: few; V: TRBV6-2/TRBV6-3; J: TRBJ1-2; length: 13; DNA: TGTGCCAGCAGCCAAGGCGGCCACCATGGCTACACCTTC; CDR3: CASSQGGHHGYTF
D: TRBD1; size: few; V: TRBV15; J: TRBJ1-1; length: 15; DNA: TGTGCCACCAGCCGGGACAGGGGTGGTACCACTGAAGCTTTCTTT; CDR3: CATSRDRGGTTEAFF
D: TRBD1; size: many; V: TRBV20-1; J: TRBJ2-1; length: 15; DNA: TGCAGTGCTGGTCCGGGACAGGGGAGTCGGAATGAGCAGTTCTTC; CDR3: CSAGPGQGSRNEQFF
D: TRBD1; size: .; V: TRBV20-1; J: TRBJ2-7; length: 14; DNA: TGCAGTGCCCCCTTAAACAGGGGCTTGGACGAGCAGTACTTC; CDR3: CSAPLNRGLDEQYF
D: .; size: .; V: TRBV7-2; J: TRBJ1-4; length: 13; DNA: TGTGCCAGCAGCTTAGTTTCGGCTGAAAAACTGTTTTTT; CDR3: CASSLVSAEKLFF
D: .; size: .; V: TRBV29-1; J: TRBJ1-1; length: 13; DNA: TGCAGCGTTGAGGCCGGCCGGAACACTGAAGCTTTCTTT; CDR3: CSVEAGRNTEAFF
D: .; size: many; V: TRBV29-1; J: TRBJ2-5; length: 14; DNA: TGCAGCGTTGTAGTCCGCTCGTACCAAGAGACCCAGTACTTC; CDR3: CSVVVRSYQETQYF
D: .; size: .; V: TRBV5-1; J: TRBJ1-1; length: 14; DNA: TGCGCCAGCAGCTTGGCCGCACCCAGGACTGAAGCTTTCTTT; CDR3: CASSLAAPRTEAFF
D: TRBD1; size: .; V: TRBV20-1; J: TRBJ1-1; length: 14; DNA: TGCAGTGCTAGGCGGGACAGCACAATCACTGAAGCTTTCTTT; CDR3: CSARRDSTITEAFF
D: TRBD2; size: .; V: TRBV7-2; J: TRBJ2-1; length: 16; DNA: TGTGCCAACAGCAATTTAGCGGGGCGCACCTACAATGAGCAGTTCTTC; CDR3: CANSNLAGRTYNEQFF
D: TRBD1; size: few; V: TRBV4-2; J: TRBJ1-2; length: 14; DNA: TGTGCCAGCAGCAAAGGGACAGACTTAAGTGGCTACACCTTC; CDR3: CASSKGTDLSGYTF
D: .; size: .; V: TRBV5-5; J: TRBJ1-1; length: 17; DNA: TGTGCCAGCAGCTTGCGCAGGCCCCTGGAGGTAATAACTGAAGCTTTCTTT; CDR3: CASSLRRPLEVITEAFF
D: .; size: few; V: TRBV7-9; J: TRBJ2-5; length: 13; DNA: TGTGCCAGCAGCTCACAGGGAGTTCAGACCCAGTACTTC; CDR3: CASSSQGVQTQYF
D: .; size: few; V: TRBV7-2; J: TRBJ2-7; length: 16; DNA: TGTGCCAGCAGCTTAGCTGGGGCAGGTCTACCCTACGAGCAGTACTTC; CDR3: CASSLAGAGLPYEQYF
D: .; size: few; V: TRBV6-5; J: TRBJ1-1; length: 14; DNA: TGTGCCAGCAGTGAATCACCCAGGAACACTGAAGCTTTCTTT; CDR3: CASSESPRNTEAFF
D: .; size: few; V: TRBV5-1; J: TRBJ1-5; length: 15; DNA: TGCGCCAGCAGCTTGGATCTTGGTGGGAATCAGCCCCAGCATTTT; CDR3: CASSLDLGGNQPQHF
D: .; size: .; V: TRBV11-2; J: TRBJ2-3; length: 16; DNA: TGTGCCAGCAGCTCCCGAGGGGATCCTAGCGCAGATACGCAGTATTTT; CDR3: CASSSRGDPSADTQYF
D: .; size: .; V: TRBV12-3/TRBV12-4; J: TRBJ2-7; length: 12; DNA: TGTGCCAGCAGTTGGACCACCTACGAGCAGTACTTC; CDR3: CASSWTTYEQYF
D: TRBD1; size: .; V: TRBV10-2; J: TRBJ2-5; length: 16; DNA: TGCGCCAGCAGTGAAAATGGACAGGGGGCGGAAGAGACCCAGTACTTC; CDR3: CASSENGQGAEETQYF
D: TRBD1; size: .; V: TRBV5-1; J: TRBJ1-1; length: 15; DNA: TGCGCCAGCAGCTTGACAGGGGATTCGGGCACTGAAGCTTTCTTT; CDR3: CASSLTGDSGTEAFF